Presented here are 8 T cell receptor beta chains from one specimen sequenced in a study of shared clonotypes between healthy human individuals. Assay used: immunoSEQ multiplex PCR; TCRdb lists only in-frame clones, some missing. The table shows a few million clones, with roughly 93% occurring only once. Sequenced: naive CD4+ T cells from PBMCs. Subset meaning: CD45RA+ positively selected. Receptors were obtained from a man between 18 and 35 years old in good health. Some clones in this sample may be carry-over from other donors' samples.

The CDR3 is CASSLGRNYGYTF. As DNA, the CDR3 is TGTGCCAGCAGTTTAGGGCGTAACTATGGCTACACCTTC. The chain uses TRBV6-1 and TRBJ1-2; D unresolved. With 5 bases removed from V and 1 base from J, the gap between germline ends came to 8 bases. Germline V gives CDR1 MNHNS, CDR2 SASEGT. The CDR3 length is 13 residues.

Comments on this clone: One junction end disagrees with the germline gene, perhaps due to a read error. The chain couples TRBV7-2 to TRBJ2-1; perhaps TRBD2 as D (5 bases). The CDR3 has 15 residues. The V gene's germline CDR1 is SGHTA and CDR2 FQGNSA. Here the CDR3 reads CASSLGQRSSNEQFF. CDR3 nucleotides: TGTGCCAGCAGCTTAGGGCAGCGGTCCTCCAATGAGCAGTTCTTC.

J is TRBJ2-1 and V is TRBV28, with D perhaps matching TRBD2 (5 bases). The CDR3 is made up of 18 amino acids. V lost 3 bases and J 0 bases, leaving 18 bases between the germline ends. CDR1 MDHEN and CDR2 SYDVKM come from the germline V gene. DNA of the CDR3: TGTGCCAGCAGTTTCTCCTATTTACGGGGAAGCTCCTACAATGAGCAGTTCTTC. It codes for CASSFSYLRGSSYNEQFF.

V is TRBV7-2 and J is TRBJ2-2; D not certain. Germline CDR1 reads SGHTA; CDR2 reads FQGNSA. The CDR3 has 13 residues. V gave up 4 bases and J gave up 5 bases, with 8 bases separating them. CDR3 protein: CASSYQRTGELFF. DNA for the CDR3: TGTGCCAGCAGCTACCAGCGAACCGGGGAGCTGTTTTTT.

The chain uses TRBV6-5 and TRBJ2-1, with a possible D match to TRBD2 (6 bases). The V gene's germline CDR1 is MNHEY and CDR2 SVGAGI. The CDR3 totals 15 residues. Trimming removed 2 bases from V and 10 bases from J, with 18 bases in between. CDR3 coding DNA: TGTGCCAGCAGTTACCAATCGGGAGTGGGGGGAGAGCAGTTCTTC. Protein product: CASSYQSGVGGEQFF.

Only one count was recorded for this clone. V is TRBV11-2 and J is TRBJ2-7; 10 bases map to TRBD2. The CDR3 has 15 amino acids. CDR1 is SGHAT, CDR2 FQNNGV, per germline. J was trimmed by 3 bases and V by 3 bases; bases with no gene match: 5. The CDR3 bases are TGTGCCAGCAGCTTCGGACTAGCGGACGGCTACGAGCAGTACTTC. Its translation: CASSFGLADGYEQYF.

The chain employs TRBV7-6 and TRBJ1-1, with D possibly being TRBD1 (5 bases). The CDR3 runs to 15 residues. Trimming pared 4 bases from V and 1 base from J, leaving 13 bases between. Looked up from germline, CDR1 is SGHVS and CDR2 is FNYEAQ. CDR3 DNA: TGTGCCAGCAGCTACGACAGCAGACCGAACACTGAAGCTTTCTTT. Amino acid sequence: CASSYDSRPNTEAFF.

A note on this clone: Other nucleotide sequences in the sample specify the same CDR3. The chain carries TRBV7-9 and TRBJ2-7; maybe TRBD2 (5 bases). Germline loops: CDR1 SEHNR, CDR2 FQNEAQ (reference sequence). The CDR3 has 12 amino acids. Trimming shortened V by 5 bases and J by 3 bases, and 8 bases separated the two germline ends. The CDR3 DNA reads as TGTGCCAGCAGCCTACGGGACTACGAGCAGTACTTC. Translation gives CASSLRDYEQYF.